This paragraph reports one T cell receptor (beta chain). Sample-barcoded 5' priming and a J-beta primer mix drove a second PCR of roughly 7 to 11 cycles. TCRdb ran MiXCR on the 5' RACE reads and lists one entry per CDR3 protein. The sample gives more than 1,400,000 distinct CDR3 sequences, about 43% of which show up once; 7% to 9% is in the top ten. The sample belongs to a study of blood T cells in healthy people across ages. The CDR3 is made up of 14 amino acids. After removal of 4 bases from V and 1 base from J, the junction contained 3 bases not matched to a gene. The source material was blood. The chain joins TRBV12-3 or TRBV12-4 to TRBJ2-5; 7 positions agree with TRBD1. The clonotype comes from a woman aged 18-29 years in good health. CDR3 loop: CASSSNRGQETQYF. Here the CDR3 DNA reads TGTGCCAGCAGTTCTAACAGGGGCCAAGAGACCCAGTACTTC.